A single TCR beta chain is shown here with its context. The data were taken from a study of cytomegalovirus exposure and HLA in healthy donors. Trimming at V came to 5 bases and at J to 0 bases, leaving 7 bases not matched to a gene. The germline CDR1 and CDR2 sequences are MNHEY and SMNVEV (reference sequence). This CDR3 region has 17 residues. This table comes from immunoSEQ multiplex PCR, and its TCRdb copy is limited to in-frame clones, with some not included. The profile covers fewer than 60,000 clones, with nearly 90% appearing a single time and more than 14% taken by the ten largest. The chain recombines TRBV27 with TRBJ1-4; 9 nucleotides line up with TRBD1. The sequencing sample was made of PBMCs. The source of this sequence is a woman aged 18-35 years in good health and CMV-seronegative. This CDR3 reads CASSGGTGWTTNEKLFF. The DNA of the CDR3 is TGTGCCAGCAGTGGAGGGACAGGGTGGACAACTAATGAAAAACTGTTTTTT.